This entry concerns a single TCR beta chain. What it recognizes is unknown. This specimen includes other DNA sequences encoding the same CDR3. Repertoires were generated with immunoSEQ multiplex PCR, while TCRdb's copy carries only in-frame clones and drops some. The profile shows about 70,000 clones, 80% to 95% of them singletons. This entry comes from a study of graft-versus-host responses after intestinal transplantation. Looking at the study overall: Recipients across the board were started on anti-thymocyte globulin induction, then kept on tacrolimus and steroids for around three years.

The CDR3 is 15 residues long. Looked up from germline, CDR1 is LNHDA and CDR2 is SQIVND (reference sequence). Germline trimming cut 3 bases from V and 13 bases from J; bases unmatched to any gene: 9. This chain connects TRBV19 to TRBJ1-6; 10 bases are shared with TRBD1. This material consisted of unstimulated CD8+ T cells sorted from spleen or lymph node cells, taken before intestinal transplant. This TCR came from a human donor who received an intestinal transplant. CDR3 sequence reads: CASSIGGTGVSPLHF. CDR3 nucleotides: TGTGCCAGTAGTATTGGTGGGACAGGGGTTTCGCCCCTCCACTTT.